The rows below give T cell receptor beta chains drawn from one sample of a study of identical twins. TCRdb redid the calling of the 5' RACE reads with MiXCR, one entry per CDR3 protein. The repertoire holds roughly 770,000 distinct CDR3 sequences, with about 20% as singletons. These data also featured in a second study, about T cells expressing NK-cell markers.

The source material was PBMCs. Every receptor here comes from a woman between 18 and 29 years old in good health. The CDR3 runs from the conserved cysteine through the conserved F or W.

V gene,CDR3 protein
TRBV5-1,CASSLGEGPYEQYF
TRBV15,CATSRDGRAGTDTQYF
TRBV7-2,CASSSLAREQFF
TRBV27,CASSILAGVGYNEQFF
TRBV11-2,CASSLAAGGRHEQFF
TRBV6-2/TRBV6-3,CASTTREANEQYF
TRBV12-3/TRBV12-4,CASSLAEEQPQHF
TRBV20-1,CSATGHQNTGELFF
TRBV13,CASSIGRVGTEAFF
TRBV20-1,CSARGSSGRGNEQFF
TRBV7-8,CASSRRQRKETQYF
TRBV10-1,CASGHTTYEQYF
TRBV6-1,CASKPSVGELFF
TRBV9,CASSVGRNEKLFF
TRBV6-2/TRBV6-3,CATRTSGADTQYF
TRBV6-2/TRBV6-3,CASKRGTSIHEQYF
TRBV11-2,CASSYNSPLHF
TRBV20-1,CSAMGDRDNSPLHF
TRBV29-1,CSVEGQGNYEQYF
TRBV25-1,CASSEAAGASTF
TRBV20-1,CSARVPDRGNSPLHF
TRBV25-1,CASSNRLRTGELFF
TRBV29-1,CSAQRRADNEQFF
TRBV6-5,CASSYQKDQGKSYNEQFF
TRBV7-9,CASSLLAESSYNEQFF
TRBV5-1,CASSLALQNTGELFF
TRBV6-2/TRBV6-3,CASSYGWGQRLNTEAFF
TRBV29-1,CSVVDSGATEAFF
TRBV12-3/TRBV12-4,CASSFPGTGPEGMNTEAFF
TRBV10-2,CASTVPGGADEQFF
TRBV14,CASSQWLAGGEQFF
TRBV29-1,CSTHTSGAKGDTQYF
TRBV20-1,CSARWASGTEAFF
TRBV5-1,CASSLGRIYNEQFF
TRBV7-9,CASSEMSSTEAFF
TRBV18,CASSPPGGGRNEQYF